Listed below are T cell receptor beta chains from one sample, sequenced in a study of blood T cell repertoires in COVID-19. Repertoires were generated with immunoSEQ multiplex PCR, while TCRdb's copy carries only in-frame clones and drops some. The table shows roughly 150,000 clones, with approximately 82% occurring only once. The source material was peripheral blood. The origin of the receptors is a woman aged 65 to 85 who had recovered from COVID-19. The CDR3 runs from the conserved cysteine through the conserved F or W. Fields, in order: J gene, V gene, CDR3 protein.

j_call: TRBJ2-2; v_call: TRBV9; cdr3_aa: CASSALAGGHTGELFF
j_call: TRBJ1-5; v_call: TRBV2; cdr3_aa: CASSTGQQGFGQPQHF
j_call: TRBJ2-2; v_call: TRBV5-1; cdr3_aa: CASSAPRGNTGELFF
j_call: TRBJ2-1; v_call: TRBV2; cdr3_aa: CASSGEAGVGYNEQFF
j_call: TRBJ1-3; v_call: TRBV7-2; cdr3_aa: CASSLYSSGNTIYF
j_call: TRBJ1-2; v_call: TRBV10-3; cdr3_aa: CAIAPGQGAANYGYTF
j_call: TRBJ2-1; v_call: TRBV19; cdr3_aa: CASSTRKLAGGGNEQFF
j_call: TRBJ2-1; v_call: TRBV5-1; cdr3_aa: CASNPLAGDEQFF
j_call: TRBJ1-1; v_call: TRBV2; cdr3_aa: CASRPGRGDTEAFF
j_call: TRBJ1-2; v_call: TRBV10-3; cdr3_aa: CAITEGAGPGYTF
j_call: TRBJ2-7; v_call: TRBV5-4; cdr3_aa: CASSSRTGGLYEQYF
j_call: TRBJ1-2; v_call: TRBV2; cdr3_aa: CASTPGRGAGEYGYTF
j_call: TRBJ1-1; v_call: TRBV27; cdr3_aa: CASSLSGRGTEAFF
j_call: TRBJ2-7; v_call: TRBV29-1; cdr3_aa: CSARTTRHPTYEQYF
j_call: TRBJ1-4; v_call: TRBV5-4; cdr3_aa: CASSLGAGAPNEKLFF
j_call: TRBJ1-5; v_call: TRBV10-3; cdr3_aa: CAISTGEDQPQHF
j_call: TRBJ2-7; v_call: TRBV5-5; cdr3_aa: CASSPGGLAGFYEQYF
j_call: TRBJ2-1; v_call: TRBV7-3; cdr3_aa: CASSPRGTSGTRNYNEQFF
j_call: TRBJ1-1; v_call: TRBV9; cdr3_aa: CASSPQPTGNTEAFF
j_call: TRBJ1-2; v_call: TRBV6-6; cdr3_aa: CASSGGNRGDNYGYTF
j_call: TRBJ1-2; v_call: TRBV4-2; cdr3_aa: CASSQHTGELSGGYTF
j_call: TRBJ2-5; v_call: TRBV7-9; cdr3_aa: CASSLPRLAGETQYF
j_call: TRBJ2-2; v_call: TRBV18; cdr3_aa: CASSTTGNTGELFF
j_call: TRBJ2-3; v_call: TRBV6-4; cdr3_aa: CASSETSGGARTDTQYF
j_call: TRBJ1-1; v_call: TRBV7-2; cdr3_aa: CASSFDLNTEAFF
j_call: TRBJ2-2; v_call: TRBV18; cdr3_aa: CASSPLATNTGELFF
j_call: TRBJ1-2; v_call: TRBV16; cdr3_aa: CASSQPDGTAIYGYTF
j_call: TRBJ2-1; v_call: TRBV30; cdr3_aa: CAWRENPYNEQFF
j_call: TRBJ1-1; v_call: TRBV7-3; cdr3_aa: CASSPGTTAGNTEAFF
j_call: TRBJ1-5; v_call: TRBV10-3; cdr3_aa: CAISQTGTAQTYQPQHF
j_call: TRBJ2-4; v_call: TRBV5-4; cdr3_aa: CASSQGGFLAKNIQYF
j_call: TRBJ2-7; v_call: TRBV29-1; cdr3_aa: CSVGQLTTYEQYF
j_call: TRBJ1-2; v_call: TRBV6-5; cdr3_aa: CASRETANYGYTF
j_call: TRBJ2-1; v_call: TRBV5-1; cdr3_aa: CASSLDPRNEQFF
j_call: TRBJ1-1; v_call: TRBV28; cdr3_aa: CASSPPTVNTEAFF
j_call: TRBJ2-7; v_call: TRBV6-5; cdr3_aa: CASNRLADSYEQYF
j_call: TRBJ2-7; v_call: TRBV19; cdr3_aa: CASSWGGTGRDEQYF
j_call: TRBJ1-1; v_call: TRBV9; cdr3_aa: CASNAAGAPNTEAFF
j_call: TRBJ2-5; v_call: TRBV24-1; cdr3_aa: CATSDPRGQGEETQYF
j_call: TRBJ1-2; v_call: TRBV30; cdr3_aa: CAWTRGRGGYTF
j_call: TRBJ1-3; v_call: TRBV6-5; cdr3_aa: CASRSPSGNTIYF
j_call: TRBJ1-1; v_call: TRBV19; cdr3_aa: CASSRQPTMNTEAFF
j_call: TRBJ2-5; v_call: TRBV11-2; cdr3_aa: CASSPLMGTGGRQTQYF
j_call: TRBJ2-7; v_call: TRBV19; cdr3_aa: CASSWLAGAYEQYF